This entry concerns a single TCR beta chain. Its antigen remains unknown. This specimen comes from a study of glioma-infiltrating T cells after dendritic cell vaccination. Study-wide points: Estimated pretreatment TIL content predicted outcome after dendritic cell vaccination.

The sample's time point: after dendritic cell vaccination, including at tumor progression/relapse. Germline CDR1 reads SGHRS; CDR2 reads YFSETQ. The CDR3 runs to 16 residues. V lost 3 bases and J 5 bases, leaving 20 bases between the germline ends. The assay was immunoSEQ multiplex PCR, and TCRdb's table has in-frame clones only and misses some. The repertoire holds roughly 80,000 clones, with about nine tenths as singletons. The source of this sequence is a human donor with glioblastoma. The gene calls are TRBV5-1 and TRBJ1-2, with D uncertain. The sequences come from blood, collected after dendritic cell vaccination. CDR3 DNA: TGCGCCAGCAGCTCACGGCAGTTGGGCTCTATTTATGGCTACACCTTC. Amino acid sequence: CASSSRQLGSIYGYTF. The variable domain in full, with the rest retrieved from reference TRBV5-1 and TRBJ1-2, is KAGVTQTPRYLIKTRGQQVTLSCSPISGHRSVSWYQQTPGQGLQFLFEYFSETQRNKGNFPGRFSGRQFSNSRSEMNVSTLELGDSALYLCASSSRQLGSIYGYTFGSGTRLTVV.